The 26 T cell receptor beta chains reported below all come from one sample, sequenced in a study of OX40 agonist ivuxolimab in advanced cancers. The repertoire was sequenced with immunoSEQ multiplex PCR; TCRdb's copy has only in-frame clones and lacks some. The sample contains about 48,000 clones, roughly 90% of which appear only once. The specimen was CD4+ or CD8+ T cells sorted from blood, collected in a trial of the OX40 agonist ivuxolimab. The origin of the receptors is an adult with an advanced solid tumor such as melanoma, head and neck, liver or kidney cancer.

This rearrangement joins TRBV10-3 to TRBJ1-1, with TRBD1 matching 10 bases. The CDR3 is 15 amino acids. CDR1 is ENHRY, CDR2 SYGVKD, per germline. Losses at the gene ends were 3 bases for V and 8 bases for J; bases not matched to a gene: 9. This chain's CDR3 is CAISERTGGRAEAFF. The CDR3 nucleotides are TGTGCCATCAGTGAACGGACAGGGGGAAGGGCGGAAGCTTTCTTT.

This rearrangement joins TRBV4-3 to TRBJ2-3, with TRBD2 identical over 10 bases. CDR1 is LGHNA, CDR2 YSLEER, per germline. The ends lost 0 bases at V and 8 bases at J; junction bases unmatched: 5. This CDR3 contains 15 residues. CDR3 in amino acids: CASSQDLASGGTQYF. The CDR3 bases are TGCGCCAGCAGCCAAGATCTGGCTAGCGGGGGTACGCAGTATTTT.

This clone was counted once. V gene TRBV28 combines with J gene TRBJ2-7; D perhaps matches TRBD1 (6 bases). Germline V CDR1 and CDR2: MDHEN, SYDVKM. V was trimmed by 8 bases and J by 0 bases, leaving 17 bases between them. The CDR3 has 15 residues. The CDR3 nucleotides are TGTGCCAGCGGCGTTCACACGGGACACTCCTACGAGCAGTACTTC. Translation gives CASGVHTGHSYEQYF.

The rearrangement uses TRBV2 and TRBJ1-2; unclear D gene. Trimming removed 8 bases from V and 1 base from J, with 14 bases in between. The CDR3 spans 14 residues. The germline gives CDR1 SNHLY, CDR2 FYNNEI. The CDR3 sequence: CASDYAIDNYGYTF. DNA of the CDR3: TGTGCCAGCGACTACGCGATAGATAACTATGGCTACACCTTC. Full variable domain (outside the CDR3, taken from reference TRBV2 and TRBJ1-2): EPEVTQTPSHQVTQMGQEVILRCVPISNHLYFYWYRQILGQKVEFLVSFYNNEISEKSEIFDDQFSVERPDGSNFTLKIRSTKLEDSAMYFCASDYAIDNYGYTFGSGTRLTVV.

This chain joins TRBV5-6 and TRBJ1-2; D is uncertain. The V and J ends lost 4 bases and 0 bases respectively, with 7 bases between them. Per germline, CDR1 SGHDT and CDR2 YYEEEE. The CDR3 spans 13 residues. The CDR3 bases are TGTGCCAGCAGCCCTCAGACTAACTATGGCTACACCTTC. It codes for CASSPQTNYGYTF.

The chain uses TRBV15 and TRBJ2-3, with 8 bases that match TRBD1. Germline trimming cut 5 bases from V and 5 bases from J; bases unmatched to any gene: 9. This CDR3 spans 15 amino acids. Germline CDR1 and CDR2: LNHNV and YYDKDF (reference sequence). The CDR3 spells CATSVSRGRGDTQYF. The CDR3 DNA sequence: TGTGCCACCAGCGTGAGCAGGGGGCGAGGAGATACGCAGTATTTT.

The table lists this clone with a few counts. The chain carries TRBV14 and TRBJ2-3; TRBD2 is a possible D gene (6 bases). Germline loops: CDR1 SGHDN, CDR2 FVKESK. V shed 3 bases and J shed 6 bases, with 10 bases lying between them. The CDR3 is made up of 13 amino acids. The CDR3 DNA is TGTGCCAGCAGCCATGAGCTAGCGGATACGCAGTATTTT. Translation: CASSHELADTQYF.

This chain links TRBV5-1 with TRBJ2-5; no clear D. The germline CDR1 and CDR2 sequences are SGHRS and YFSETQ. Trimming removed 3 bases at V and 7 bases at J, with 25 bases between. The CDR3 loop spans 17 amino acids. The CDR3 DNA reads TGCGCCAGCAGCTATTCAGATTCCCGGGCGAGACGTGGGACCCAGTACTTC. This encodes CASSYSDSRARRGTQYF.

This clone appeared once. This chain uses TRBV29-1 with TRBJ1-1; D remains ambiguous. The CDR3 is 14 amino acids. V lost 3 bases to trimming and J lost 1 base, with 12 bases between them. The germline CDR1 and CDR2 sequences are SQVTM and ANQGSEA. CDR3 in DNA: TGCAGCGTTGAGGGTGGGTTTGGGAACACTGAAGCTTTCTTT. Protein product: CSVEGGFGNTEAFF.

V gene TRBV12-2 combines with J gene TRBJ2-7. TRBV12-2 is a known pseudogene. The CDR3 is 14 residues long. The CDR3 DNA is TGTGCAAGTCGCTTACTCGGTCGCTCTCACGAGCAGTACGTC. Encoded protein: CASRLLGRSHEQYV.

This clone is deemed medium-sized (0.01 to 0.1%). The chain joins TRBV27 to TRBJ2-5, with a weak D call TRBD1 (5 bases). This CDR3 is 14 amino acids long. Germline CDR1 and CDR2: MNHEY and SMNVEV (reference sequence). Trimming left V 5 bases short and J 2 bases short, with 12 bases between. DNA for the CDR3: TGTGCCAGCAGTCGAACTGACAGTCAAGAGACCCAGTACTTC. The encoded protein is CASSRTDSQETQYF.

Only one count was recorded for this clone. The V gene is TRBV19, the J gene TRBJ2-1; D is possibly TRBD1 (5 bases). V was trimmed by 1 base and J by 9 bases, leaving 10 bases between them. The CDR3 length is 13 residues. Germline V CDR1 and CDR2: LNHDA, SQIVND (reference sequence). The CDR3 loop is CASSIAQGGEQFF. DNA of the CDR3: TGTGCCAGTAGTATAGCCCAGGGTGGTGAGCAGTTCTTC.

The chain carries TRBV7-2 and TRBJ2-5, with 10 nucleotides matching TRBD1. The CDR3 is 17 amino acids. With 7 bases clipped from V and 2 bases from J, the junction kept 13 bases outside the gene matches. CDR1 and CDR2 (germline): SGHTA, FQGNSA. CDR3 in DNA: TGTGCCAGCAACTATTGGGACAGGGGTCCCTCTCAAGAGACCCAGTACTTC. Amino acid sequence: CASNYWDRGPSQETQYF. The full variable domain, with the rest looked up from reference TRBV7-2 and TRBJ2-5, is GAGVSQSPSNKVTEKGKDVELRCDPISGHTALYWYRQSLGQGLEFLIYFQGNSAPDKSGLPSDRFSAERTGGSVSTLTIQRTQQEDSAVYLCASNYWDRGPSQETQYFGPGTRLLVL.

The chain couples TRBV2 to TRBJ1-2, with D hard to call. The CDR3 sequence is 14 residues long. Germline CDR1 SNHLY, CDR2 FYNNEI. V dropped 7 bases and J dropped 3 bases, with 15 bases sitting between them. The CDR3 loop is CASKRPDAYYGYTF. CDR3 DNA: TGTGCCAGCAAAAGGCCCGACGCTTACTATGGCTACACCTTC.

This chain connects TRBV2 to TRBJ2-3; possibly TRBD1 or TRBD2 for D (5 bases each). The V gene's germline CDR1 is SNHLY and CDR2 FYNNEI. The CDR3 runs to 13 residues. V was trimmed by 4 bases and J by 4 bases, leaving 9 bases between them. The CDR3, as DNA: TGTGCCAGCAGTGTAAAGGGACCAGATACGCAGTATTTT. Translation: CASSVKGPDTQYF.

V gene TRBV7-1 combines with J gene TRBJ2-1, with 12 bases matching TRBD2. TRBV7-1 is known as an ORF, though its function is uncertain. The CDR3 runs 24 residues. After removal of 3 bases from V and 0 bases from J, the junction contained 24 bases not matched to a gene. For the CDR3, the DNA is TGTGCCAGCAGCTCCCTTGGGTGGGTAAAGGATCGACTAGCGGGGGATTACTCCTACAATGAGCAGTTCTTC. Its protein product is CASSSLGWVKDRLAGDYSYNEQFF.

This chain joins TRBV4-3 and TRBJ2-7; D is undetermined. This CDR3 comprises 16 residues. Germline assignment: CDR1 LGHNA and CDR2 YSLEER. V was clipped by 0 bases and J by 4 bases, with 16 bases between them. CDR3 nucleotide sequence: TGCGCCAGCAGCCAAGAAAGGAACGGTTGGGTATACGAGCAGTACTTC. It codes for CASSQERNGWVYEQYF.

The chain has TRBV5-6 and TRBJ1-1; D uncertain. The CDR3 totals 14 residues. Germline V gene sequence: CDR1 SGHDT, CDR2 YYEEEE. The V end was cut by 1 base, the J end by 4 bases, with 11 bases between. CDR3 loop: CASSLLPAATEAFF. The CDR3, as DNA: TGTGCCAGCAGCTTGCTGCCGGCCGCCACTGAAGCTTTCTTT.

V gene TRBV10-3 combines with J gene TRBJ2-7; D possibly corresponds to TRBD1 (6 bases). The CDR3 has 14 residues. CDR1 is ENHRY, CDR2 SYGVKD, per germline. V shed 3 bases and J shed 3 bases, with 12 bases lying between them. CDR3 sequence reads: CAISEEQGGYEQYF. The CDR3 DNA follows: TGTGCCATCAGTGAAGAACAGGGTGGCTACGAGCAGTACTTC.

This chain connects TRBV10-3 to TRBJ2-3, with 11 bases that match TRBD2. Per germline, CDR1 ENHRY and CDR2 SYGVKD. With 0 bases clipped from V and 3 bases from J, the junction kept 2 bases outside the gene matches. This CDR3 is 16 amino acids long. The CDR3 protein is CAISESSGGETDTQYF. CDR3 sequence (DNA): TGTGCCATCAGTGAGTCTAGCGGGGGGGAGACAGATACGCAGTATTTT.

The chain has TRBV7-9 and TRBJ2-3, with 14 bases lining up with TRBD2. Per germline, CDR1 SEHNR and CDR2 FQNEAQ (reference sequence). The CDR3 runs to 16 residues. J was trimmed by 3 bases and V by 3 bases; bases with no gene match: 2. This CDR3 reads CASSLTSGRATDTQYF. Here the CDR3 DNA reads TGTGCCAGCAGCTTGACTAGCGGGAGGGCAACAGATACGCAGTATTTT.

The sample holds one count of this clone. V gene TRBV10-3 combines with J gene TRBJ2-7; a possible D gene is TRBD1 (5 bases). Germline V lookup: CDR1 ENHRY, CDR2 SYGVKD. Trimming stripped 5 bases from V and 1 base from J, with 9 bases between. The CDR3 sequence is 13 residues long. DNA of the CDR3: TGTGCCATCAGTAAGACAGATTCCTACGAGCAGTACGTC. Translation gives CAISKTDSYEQYV.

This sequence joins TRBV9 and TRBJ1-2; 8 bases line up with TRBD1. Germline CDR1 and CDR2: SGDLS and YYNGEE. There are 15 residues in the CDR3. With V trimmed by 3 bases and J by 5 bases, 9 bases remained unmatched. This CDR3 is CASSATGAGGYGYTF. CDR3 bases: TGTGCCAGCAGCGCGACAGGGGCAGGAGGGTATGGCTACACCTTC.

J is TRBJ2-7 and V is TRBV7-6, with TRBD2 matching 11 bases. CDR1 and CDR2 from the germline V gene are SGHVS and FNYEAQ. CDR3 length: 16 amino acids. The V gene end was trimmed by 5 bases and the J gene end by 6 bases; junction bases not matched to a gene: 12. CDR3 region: CASSLTSGGVRAEQYF. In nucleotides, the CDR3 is TGTGCCAGCAGCCTTACTAGCGGGGGCGTCCGGGCCGAGCAGTACTTC.

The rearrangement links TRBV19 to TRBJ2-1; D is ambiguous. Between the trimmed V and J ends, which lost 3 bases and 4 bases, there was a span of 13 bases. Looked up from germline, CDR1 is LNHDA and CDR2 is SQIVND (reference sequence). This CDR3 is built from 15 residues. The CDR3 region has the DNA TGTGCCAGTAGTATCGGCAGAAGTACTTACAATGAGCAGTTCTTC. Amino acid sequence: CASSIGRSTYNEQFF.

DNA of the CDR3: TGTGCCAGCATCCGTCGCCATCTGGACAGCCAGAACACTGAAGCTTTCTTT. Residues: CASIRRHLDSQNTEAFF. The rearrangement joins TRBV5-8 to TRBJ1-1, with D tentatively TRBD1 (6 bases). Germline V gene lookup returns CDR1 SGHTS and CDR2 YDEGEE. V lost 6 bases and J 1 base, leaving 22 bases between the germline ends. The CDR3 contains 17 residues. Complete variable domain (other parts from reference TRBV5-8 and TRBJ1-1): EAGVTQSPTHLIKTRGQQATLRCSPISGHTSVYWYQQALGLGLQFLLWYDEGEERNRGNFPPRFSGRQFPNYSSELNVNALELEDSALYLCASIRRHLDSQNTEAFFGQGTRLTVV.